This T cell receptor (beta chain) was recovered during a study of lung T cells in sarcoidosis with Löfgren's syndrome (dated by TCRdb to about 2017). With regard to the full study: Sarcoidosis was described as a granulomatous, mainly pulmonary disease marked by CD4+ T cell accumulation in bronchoalveolar lavage fluid. The repertoire analyses centered on Lofgren's syndrome patients. Findings and caveats that apply to the study as a whole: Compared with control subjects, Lofgren's syndrome patients were reported to have TRAV12-1 and TRBV2 as the most expanded V gene segments. The study only suggested recognition of a sarcoidosis-associated antigen, and the antigen remained putative and unidentified. Analysis of alphabeta pairing showed that TRAV12-1 paired preferentially with TRBV2, and the TCRs formed by this pairing showed CDR3 homology. CDR3 motifs in TRAV12-1 and TRBV2 were reported to be shared across several Lofgren's syndrome patients, which suggests public CD4+ TCR repertoires.

CDR1 and CDR2 are drawn from the germline V gene (reference sequence): LNHDA, SQIVND. The V end loses 5 bases and the J end loses 0 bases, and a stretch of 11 bases separates them. Including cysteine and phenylalanine, the CDR3 has 16 amino acids. CDR3 DNA is the only sequence kept; it has 48 bases, read in frame from the first base. Sequencing was performed on an Illumina MiSeq. TCRdb reanalyzed the raw reads on its own, using fastp at Q25 for trimming and MiXCR for clone calling, and kept in-frame beta chains. A single entry per CDR3 protein holds the most common genes and DNA from its merged rows. The sample has tens of thousands of distinct CDR3 sequences on record, over 20% of them singletons. The ten largest account for 2.3% of the sample. With respect to this clonotype: The antigen it binds to is not known. No per-base quality is available; no much larger clone lies one base away.

The TCR sequence derives from a human donor with sarcoidosis (Löfgren's syndrome or another form), or a control subject (not recorded which). The chain uses TRBV19 and TRBJ2-6, with TRBD2 perhaps the D gene, on 5 matching bases. The sample was CD4+ T cells from PBMCs. The CDR3 has the sequence CASSPRTGSGANVLTF. The bases read TGTGCCAGTAGTCCCCGGACTGGCTCTGGGGCCAACGTCCTGACTTTC.